Following are 17 T cell receptor beta chains from one sample sequenced in a study of cytotoxic CD8 clonotypes in ibrutinib-treated CLL. The protocol was immunoSEQ multiplex PCR, while the TCRdb copy is restricted to in-frame clones and leaves out a portion. The table includes approximately 330,000 clones, roughly 79% detected once. The sample here was PBMCs, taken before ibrutinib treatment. Receptors were obtained from a human donor with chronic lymphocytic leukemia.

This clone was counted many times. This chain uses TRBV7-2 with TRBJ1-5; weak D call: TRBD1 (5 bases). Germline assignment: CDR1 SGHTA and CDR2 FQGNSA. Trimming took off 1 base at V and 6 bases at J, with 13 bases between the two ends. This CDR3 region has 15 residues. CDR3: CASSLEAGWSQPQHF. Written as DNA, the CDR3 is TGTGCCAGCAGCTTAGAGGCAGGGTGGAGTCAGCCCCAGCATTTT.

The chain couples TRBV30 to TRBJ2-1; D unresolved. This CDR3 is built from 10 residues. Germline V gives CDR1 GTSNPN, CDR2 SVGIG (reference sequence). V lost 2 bases to trimming and J lost 9 bases, with 5 bases between them. DNA of the CDR3: TGTGCCTGGAGTCTGGGTGAGCAGTTCTTC. It codes for CAWSLGEQFF.

This chain connects TRBV29-1 to TRBJ1-1; D perhaps matches TRBD1 (6 bases). There are 13 residues in the CDR3. V lost 7 bases, J lost 3 bases, and 15 bases lay in between. In germline, CDR1 is SQVTM, CDR2 ANQGSEA. DNA for the CDR3: TGCAGCGCTTCAGGGGCCGAGGACACTGAAGCTTTCTTT. It translates to CSASGAEDTEAFF. The full variable domain, its missing parts supplied by reference TRBV29-1 and TRBJ1-1, is SAVISQKPSRDICQRGTSLTIQCQVDSQVTMMFWYRQQPGQSLTLIATANQGSEATYESGFVIDKFPISRPNLTFSTLTVSNMSPEDSSIYLCSASGAEDTEAFFGQGTRLTVV.

In its sample, this clone was seen a few times. The V gene is TRBV25-1, the J gene TRBJ2-7; no definite D call. Trimming took off 3 bases at V and 5 bases at J, with 8 bases between the two ends. Germline V lookup: CDR1 MGHDK, CDR2 SYGVNS. The CDR3 has 12 residues. The CDR3 spells CASSDDLHEQYF. In DNA form, the CDR3 reads TGTGCCAGCAGTGACGATTTACACGAGCAGTACTTC.

The gene calls are TRBV27 and TRBJ2-3, with D perhaps TRBD2 (5 bases). The CDR3 runs 14 residues. V lost 6 bases to trimming and J lost 5 bases, with 15 bases between them. Germline CDR1 is MNHEY and CDR2 is SMNVEV (reference sequence). The DNA of the CDR3 is TGTGCCAGCAGGGACCTAGGAGGCGGAGATACGCAGTATTTT. Residues: CASRDLGGGDTQYF.

The V and J genes are TRBV20-1 and TRBJ2-7; D assignment may be TRBD1 or TRBD2 (5 bases each). Trimming left V 6 bases short and J 3 bases short, with 9 bases between. This CDR3 comprises 11 residues. Looked up from germline, CDR1 is DFQATT and CDR2 is SNEGSKA (reference sequence). CDR3 sequence (DNA): TGCAGTGCAGGGACCGTCTACGAGCAGTACTTC. Translated: CSAGTVYEQYF.

This clone came up once. V and J are TRBV9 and TRBJ2-1, with 11 bases that match TRBD2. The CDR3 runs to 16 residues. V shed 4 bases and J 5 bases; nucleotides not matched to a gene: 8. Germline V lookup: CDR1 SGDLS, CDR2 YYNGEE. CDR3 sequence (DNA): TGTGCCAGCAGCTCACGAGGACTAGCGGGTGACAATGAGCAGTTCTTC. Its protein product is CASSSRGLAGDNEQFF.

The chain carries TRBV28 and TRBJ1-5; 11 bases align to TRBD1. This CDR3 is 14 amino acids long. Unmatched junction bases numbered 2, after V lost 5 bases and J lost 5 bases. The germline V gene has CDR1 MDHEN and CDR2 SYDVKM. CDR3 residues: CASSMGQGDQPQHF. The CDR3 DNA sequence: TGTGCCAGCAGTATGGGACAGGGGGATCAGCCCCAGCATTTT.

V and J are TRBV29-1 and TRBJ1-2; D is undetermined. Germline V gene lookup returns CDR1 SQVTM and CDR2 ANQGSEA. Trimming shortened V by 1 base and J by 4 bases, and 10 bases separated the two germline ends. The CDR3 is 13 amino acids. The CDR3 sequence: CSVEGHVTYGYTF. CDR3 coding DNA: TGCAGCGTTGAAGGGCACGTGACCTATGGCTACACCTTC.

The chain carries TRBV6-5 and TRBJ2-7, with D possibly being TRBD1 (6 bases). Trimming pared 5 bases from V and 0 bases from J, leaving 8 bases between. This CDR3 is 13 amino acids long. Looked up from germline, CDR1 is MNHEY and CDR2 is SVGAGI. The CDR3 nucleotides read TGTGCCAGCAGTCGGGGACACTCCTACGAGCAGTACTTC. This gives the protein CASSRGHSYEQYF.

This clone was seen only once. This rearrangement joins TRBV13 to TRBJ2-1; D gene unclear. The V end was cut by 5 bases, the J end by 5 bases, with 22 bases between. This CDR3 is 17 amino acids long. Germline loops: CDR1 PRHDT, CDR2 FYEKMQ (reference sequence). CDR3: CASSPRTPQRFNNEQFF. In DNA, the CDR3 is TGTGCCAGCAGCCCAAGAACCCCGCAACGGTTCAACAATGAGCAGTTCTTC.

Here the CDR3 reads CASSFRDVPRYYGYTF. The CDR3 bases are TGTGCCAGCAGTTTCCGGGACGTACCGAGGTACTATGGCTACACCTTC. The chain employs TRBV27 and TRBJ1-2, with a possible D match to TRBD1 (5 bases). The V gene lost 3 bases and the J gene lost 3 bases, with 17 bases spanning the gap. CDR3 length: 16 amino acids. Per the germline V gene, CDR1 is MNHEY and CDR2 is SMNVEV (reference sequence).

The gene calls are TRBV27 and TRBJ1-1; D is unclear. V dropped 6 bases and J dropped 1 base, with 6 bases sitting between them. This CDR3 contains 12 residues. CDR1 is MNHEY and CDR2 is SMNVEV in the germline V gene (reference sequence). CDR3 protein: CASSTANTEAFF. CDR3 in DNA: TGTGCCAGCAGCACCGCGAACACTGAAGCTTTCTTT.

The genes are TRBV4-3 and TRBJ2-1; D might be TRBD2 (6 bases). The V end lost 2 bases, the J end lost 10 bases, and 9 bases lay between the germline ends. This CDR3 contains 12 residues. The germline gives CDR1 LGHNA, CDR2 YSLEER. CDR3 sequence: CASSQTGREQFF. The CDR3 DNA reads TGCGCCAGCAGCCAAACCGGGAGAGAGCAGTTCTTC.

This chain uses TRBV28 with TRBJ2-7, with 8 nucleotides matching TRBD2. CDR3 length: 15 amino acids. CDR1 is MDHEN, CDR2 SYDVKM, per germline. V trimming: 4 bases; J trimming: 3 bases; junction bases outside the gene matches: 8. The DNA for the CDR3 is TGTGCCAGCAGTTCCCAGCGAGCGGGAGTCTACGAGCAGTACTTC. Its translation: CASSSQRAGVYEQYF.

V and J are TRBV5-1 and TRBJ2-2; 13 bases line up with TRBD2. V was clipped by 4 bases and J by 4 bases; unmatched bases: 10. CDR1 and CDR2 from the germline V gene are SGHRS and YFSETQ. The CDR3 is made up of 18 amino acids. In DNA, the CDR3 is TGCGCCAGCAGCCCGGGACTAGCGGGAAGGGCGAGCACCGGGGAGCTGTTTTTT. Translated, it gives CASSPGLAGRASTGELFF.

This chain uses TRBV30 with TRBJ2-7, with 13 bases that match TRBD2. Germline lookup yields CDR1 GTSNPN and CDR2 SVGIG (reference sequence). The CDR3 is made up of 15 amino acids. The V gene end was trimmed by 1 base and the J gene end by 5 bases; junction bases not matched to a gene: 5. This CDR3 is CAWSEGLAGENEQYF. As DNA, the CDR3 is TGTGCCTGGAGTGAAGGACTAGCGGGAGAAAACGAGCAGTACTTC.